What follows are 26 T cell receptor beta chains derived from one specimen sequenced in a study of T cells in narcolepsy. Sequencing used immunoSEQ multiplex PCR; TCRdb keeps in-frame clones, though not all of them. Among about 21,000 clones listed, 92% were seen once. Sequencing was performed on CD45RA- memory CD4+ T cells from PBMCs. These receptors all come from a human donor with narcolepsy.

The CDR3 coding sequence is TGTGCCAGCAGCGGCTCCAGGGGGCTGGGCGAGCAGTACTTC. Amino acids: CASSGSRGLGEQYF. The chain has TRBV2 and TRBJ2-7; TRBD1 aligns across 8 bases. The V gene's germline CDR1 is SNHLY and CDR2 FYNNEI. Trimming cost V 6 bases and J 6 bases; bases outside gene matches: 10. CDR3 size: 14 residues.

The chain couples TRBV11-2 to TRBJ1-2; tentatively, D is TRBD1 (5 bases). Per the germline V gene, CDR1 is SGHAT and CDR2 is FQNNGV. Trimming stripped 6 bases from V and 0 bases from J, with 14 bases between. The CDR3 spans 15 residues. Here the CDR3 reads CASSWGLRANYGYTF. CDR3 in DNA: TGTGCCAGCAGTTGGGGACTGCGAGCTAACTATGGCTACACCTTC.

V usage is TRBV18 and J usage is TRBJ1-1; 10 positions match TRBD1. The CDR3 sequence is 14 residues long. CDR1 is KGHSH and CDR2 is LQKENI in the germline V gene. The V gene end was trimmed by 3 bases and the J gene end by 7 bases; junction bases not matched to a gene: 5. The DNA for the CDR3 is TGTGCCAGCTCACCCCCGGACAGGGGGAGTGAAGCTTTCTTT. Translating it yields CASSPPDRGSEAFF.

The gene calls are TRBV2 and TRBJ2-5, with D tentatively TRBD2 (6 bases). Trimming removed 0 bases at V and 7 bases at J, with 18 bases between. This CDR3 is built from 16 residues. Germline CDR1 and CDR2: SNHLY and FYNNEI. CDR3 protein: CASSEARDGRSATQYF. DNA of the CDR3: TGTGCCAGCAGTGAAGCGCGGGACGGGCGTTCGGCGACCCAGTACTTC. The whole variable domain, remainder taken from reference TRBV2 and TRBJ2-5, is EPEVTQTPSHQVTQMGQEVILRCVPISNHLYFYWYRQILGQKVEFLVSFYNNEISEKSEIFDDQFSVERPDGSNFTLKIRSTKLEDSAMYFCASSEARDGRSATQYFGPGTRLLVL.

V and J are TRBV7-2 and TRBJ1-3, with D unresolved. V shed 2 bases and J shed 1 base, with 6 bases lying between them. The CDR3 spans 14 residues. CDR1 and CDR2 from the germline V gene are SGHTA and FQGNSA. The CDR3 region has the DNA TGTGCCAGCAGCTTATTGGGATCTGGAAACACCATATATTTT. As protein: CASSLLGSGNTIYF.

In its sample, this clone was seen a few times. V usage is TRBV5-6 and J usage is TRBJ1-3, with D maybe TRBD1 (6 bases). This CDR3 comprises 13 residues. Trimming took off 4 bases at V and 9 bases at J, with 14 bases between the two ends. Germline V gene lookup returns CDR1 SGHDT and CDR2 YYEEEE. The CDR3 region is CASSTGSSGTIYF. The DNA of the CDR3 is TGTGCCAGCAGCACAGGGTCAAGCGGCACCATATATTTT.

The V call is TRBV2, the J call TRBJ1-3; possible D gene TRBD1, 5 bases. CDR3 length: 13 amino acids. The germline V and J ends were trimmed by 9 bases and 4 bases, with 13 bases remaining between them. Germline values: CDR1 SNHLY, CDR2 FYNNEI. The DNA of the CDR3 is TGTGCCAGTATTTTGGGACGCGGAAACACCATATATTTT. It yields the protein CASILGRGNTIYF.

The chain links TRBV27 to TRBJ2-7; D is possibly TRBD1 (5 bases). The CDR3 spans 14 residues. CDR1 is MNHEY, CDR2 SMNVEV, per germline (reference sequence). Trimming removed 1 base from V and 5 bases from J, with 12 bases in between. CDR3 in amino acids: CASSLFEQVHEQYF. In nucleotides, the CDR3 is TGTGCCAGCAGTTTATTCGAACAGGTCCACGAGCAGTACTTC.

The chain carries TRBV7-2 and TRBJ2-1, with TRBD2 identical over 7 bases. The V gene's germline CDR1 is SGHTA and CDR2 FQGNSA. The CDR3 sequence is 13 residues long. The junction had 7 bases not matched to a gene; V was cut back by 5 bases and J by 9 bases. The CDR3 is CASSTGLKTEQFF. Written as DNA, the CDR3 is TGTGCCAGCAGCACGGGACTAAAGACTGAGCAGTTCTTC.

This rearrangement joins TRBV13 to TRBJ2-5; 12 nucleotides line up with TRBD2. With the DNA end fitting TRBJ2-7 better, the J assignment may be wrong. The germline CDR1 and CDR2 sequences are PRHDT and FYEKMQ (reference sequence). CDR3 size: 16 residues. The CDR3 coding sequence is TGTGCCAGCAGGGCTAGCGGGAGGGAGGGGGGCTACGAGCAGTACTTC. Amino acids: CASRASGREGGYEQYF.

V and J are TRBV2 and TRBJ2-3; 7 bases line up with TRBD1. The junction had 7 bases not matched to a gene; V was cut back by 1 base and J by 6 bases. The germline V gene encodes CDR1 SNHLY and CDR2 FYNNEI. The CDR3 totals 15 residues. The CDR3, as DNA: TGTGCCAGCAGTGAAGACAGGGGTGGTAGGGATACGCAGTATTTT. It codes for CASSEDRGGRDTQYF.

The count of this clone is one. V is TRBV18 and J is TRBJ2-7; D unclear. CDR3 size: 14 residues. Germline-derived CDR1 and CDR2 are KGHSH and LQKENI. V lost 3 bases to trimming and J lost 3 bases, with 12 bases between them. The CDR3 reads CASSPPGGDYEQYF. The CDR3 bases are TGTGCCAGCTCACCTCCCGGTGGGGACTACGAGCAGTACTTC. The whole variable domain, remainder taken from reference TRBV18 and TRBJ2-7, is NAGVMQNPRHLVRRRGQEARLRCSPMKGHSHVYWYRQLPEEGLKFMVYLQKENIIDESGMPKERFSAEFPKEGPSILRIQQVVRGDSAAYFCASSPPGGDYEQYFGPGTRLTVT.

V gene TRBV19 combines with J gene TRBJ1-5; 7 bases are shared with TRBD1. The CDR3 has 15 residues. Germline V lookup: CDR1 LNHDA, CDR2 SQIVND (reference sequence). After removal of 6 bases from V and 3 bases from J, the junction contained 8 bases not matched to a gene. DNA of the CDR3: TGTGCCAGTAGCCCCCCGGACAGGTTCAATCAGCCCCAGCATTTT. Translation: CASSPPDRFNQPQHF.

The chain has TRBV15 and TRBJ2-5; D call uncertain. Trimming removed 0 bases from V and 2 bases from J, with 7 bases in between. CDR1 and CDR2 (germline): LNHNV, YYDKDF (reference sequence). The CDR3 is 14 amino acids. The chain's CDR3 is CATSRDQNQETQYF. In nucleotides, the CDR3 is TGTGCCACCAGCAGAGATCAGAATCAAGAGACCCAGTACTTC.

This clone is a singleton in its sample. The chain carries TRBV7-9 and TRBJ2-5; D not resolved. The CDR3 consists of 11 residues. The V and J ends lost 0 bases and 4 bases respectively, with 0 bases between them. CDR1 is SEHNR and CDR2 is FQNEAQ in the germline V gene (reference sequence). Here the CDR3 DNA reads TGTGCCAGCAGCTTAGCAGAGACCCAGTACTTC. Its protein product is CASSLAETQYF.

This clone has only a few counts. V and J are TRBV7-9 and TRBJ1-2, with 9 nucleotides matching TRBD1. CDR1 is SEHNR and CDR2 is FQNEAQ in the germline V gene (reference sequence). This CDR3 comprises 15 residues. Trimming took 5 bases from V and 6 from J; bases not matched to a gene: 10. CDR3 bases: TGTGCCAGCAGCCCCCGCCGGGACAGGGAAGATGGCTACACCTTC. Its protein is CASSPRRDREDGYTF. The variable domain in full, completed from reference TRBV7-9 and TRBJ1-2, reads DTGVSQNPRHKITKRGQNVTFRCDPISEHNRLYWYRQTLGQGPEFLTYFQNEAQLEKSRLLSDRFSAERPKGSFSTLEIQRTEQGDSAMYLCASSPRRDREDGYTFGSGTRLTVV.

This clone was seen once. The gene calls are TRBV5-4 and TRBJ1-2; tentatively, D is TRBD1 (5 bases). V was shortened by 4 bases and J by 4 bases, with 17 bases between the two germline ends. The CDR3 is made up of 15 amino acids. In germline, CDR1 is SGHNT, CDR2 YYREEE (reference sequence). DNA for the CDR3: TGTGCCAGCAGCGCGGGACTGGGGCGGGGCTATGGCTACACCTTC. It encodes CASSAGLGRGYGYTF.

The chain links TRBV15 to TRBJ1-1; D is ambiguous. V dropped 0 bases and J dropped 1 base, with 15 bases sitting between them. The CDR3 spans 17 residues. Germline-derived CDR1 and CDR2 are LNHNV and YYDKDF (reference sequence). CDR3 sequence (DNA): TGTGCCACCAGCAGAGATGTGGCCTACCCTCGGAACACTGAAGCTTTCTTT. Translation: CATSRDVAYPRNTEAFF.

The V and J genes are TRBV7-9 and TRBJ2-1; D unresolved. The CDR3 covers 14 residues. The germline V gene encodes CDR1 SEHNR and CDR2 FQNEAQ (reference sequence). Trimming pared 1 base from V and 7 bases from J, leaving 11 bases between. CDR3 protein: CASSLGGLSNEQFF. CDR3 nucleotide sequence: TGTGCCAGCAGCTTAGGAGGTCTATCGAATGAGCAGTTCTTC.

The chain recombines TRBV15 with TRBJ1-2, with a tentative D call TRBD1 (6 bases). CDR3 length: 15 residues. CDR1 LNHNV and CDR2 YYDKDF come from the germline V gene (reference sequence). Trimming shortened V by 0 bases and J by 7 bases, and 15 bases separated the two germline ends. CDR3 protein: CATSRDRQVSVGYTF. The CDR3 nucleotides read TGTGCCACCAGCAGAGATCGACAGGTTTCTGTTGGCTACACCTTC.

The chain recombines TRBV4-1 with TRBJ1-5, with TRBD1 as a possible D gene (6 bases). The CDR3 has 15 amino acids. Trimming removed 4 bases at V and 4 bases at J, with 14 bases between. Germline values: CDR1 MGHRA, CDR2 YSYEKL. The CDR3 protein is CASSPSWGPNQPQHF. CDR3 DNA: TGCGCCAGCAGCCCCTCGTGGGGGCCGAATCAGCCCCAGCATTTT.

This clone has a single count. This chain joins TRBV30 and TRBJ2-7, with 10 positions matching TRBD2. The CDR3 is 13 residues long. Per the germline V gene, CDR1 is GTSNPN and CDR2 is SVGIG (reference sequence). CDR3 region: CAWGVLAGAEQYF. CDR3 sequence (DNA): TGTGCTTGGGGGGTGCTAGCGGGAGCCGAGCAGTACTTC.

In this sample, this clone turned up a few times. At the DNA level, this CDR3 is encoded by other sequences in the same sample as well. The V gene is TRBV28, the J gene TRBJ1-3; the match to TRBD1 covers 7 bases. Germline loops: CDR1 MDHEN, CDR2 SYDVKM. The CDR3 sequence is 14 residues long. The V segment lost 6 bases and the J segment 2 bases; nucleotides outside the gene matches: 4. CDR3 amino acids: CASSLDRAGNTIYF. The CDR3 DNA is TGTGCCAGCAGCCTAGACAGGGCTGGAAACACCATATATTTT.

The chain combines TRBV5-4 with TRBJ1-1; D remains unclear. V lost 2 bases, J lost 0 bases, and 11 bases lay in between. Per the germline V gene, CDR1 is SGHNT and CDR2 is YYREEE (reference sequence). The CDR3 covers 15 residues. The CDR3 spells CASSFAGTMNTEAFF. CDR3 nucleotides: TGTGCCAGCAGCTTCGCGGGAACGATGAACACTGAAGCTTTCTTT.

The V and J genes are TRBV4-2 and TRBJ1-4, with 8 bases identical to TRBD1. This CDR3 spans 18 amino acids. Germline V gives CDR1 LGHNA, CDR2 YNFKEQ. The V gene end was trimmed by 0 bases and the J gene end by 6 bases; junction bases not matched to a gene: 12. This CDR3 reads CASSQDTGRGLSDEKLFF. The CDR3 bases are TGTGCCAGCAGCCAAGATACGGGCAGGGGGCTATCGGATGAAAAACTGTTTTTT.

The genes are TRBV18 and TRBJ2-5; D is unclear. Trimming removed 3 bases at V and 3 bases at J, with 5 bases between. CDR1 is KGHSH, CDR2 LQKENI, per germline. The CDR3 is 12 residues long. The CDR3 here is CASSPNKETQYF. In DNA, the CDR3 is TGTGCCAGCTCACCCAACAAAGAGACCCAGTACTTC. Full variable domain (rest looked up from reference TRBV18 and TRBJ2-5): NAGVMQNPRHLVRRRGQEARLRCSPMKGHSHVYWYRQLPEEGLKFMVYLQKENIIDESGMPKERFSAEFPKEGPSILRIQQVVRGDSAAYFCASSPNKETQYFGPGTRLLVL.